Described below is a single T cell receptor beta chain sequence and its context. The repertoire was sequenced with immunoSEQ multiplex PCR; TCRdb's copy has only in-frame clones and lacks some. The sample holds under 350,000 clones; 70% to 90% are singletons and the top ten take about 10%. CDR1 SNHLY and CDR2 FYNNEI come from the germline V gene. This CDR3 is 13 amino acids long. Trimming shortened V by 7 bases and J by 3 bases, and 12 bases separated the two germline ends. This sample is drawn from a study of blood T cell repertoires in COVID-19. This sequence joins TRBV2 and TRBJ2-5, with D possibly TRBD1 on 5 matching bases. The sample consisted of peripheral blood. The clonotype originates from a woman in her 70s with acute or convalescent COVID-19. The CDR3 loop is CASMTRREETQYF. CDR3 nucleotide sequence: TGTGCCAGCATGACCCGCAGGGAAGAGACCCAGTACTTC.